This T cell receptor (beta chain) is from a study of blood T cell repertoires in COVID-19. Study-wide background: Samples of COVID-19 (acute and convalescent) were obtained from the United States, Italy and Spain.

In terms of age and location, participants ranged from roughly 18 to 95 years and lived in under 30 US areas. Participants' reported clinical history set cohort assignment. CDR1 KGHSH and CDR2 LQKENI come from the germline V gene. The CDR3 is 18 amino acids. Losses at the gene ends were 1 base for V and 8 bases for J; bases not matched to a gene: 10. Generated by immunoSEQ multiplex PCR, the TCRdb table keeps only in-frame clones and is missing some. The sample has a few hundred thousand clones; 87% are singletons. This receptor was obtained from a man in his forties or fifties in a cohort exposed to, infected with or recovered from COVID-19 (not recorded which). The chain combines TRBV18 with TRBJ2-3, with TRBD2 matching over 15 bases. Material for sequencing was PBMCs or T cells enriched from blood (not recorded which). CDR3 in DNA: TGTGCCAGCTCACCACAAACAAGGACTAGCGGGAGGGCCAGTACGCAGTATTTT. Its protein is CASSPQTRTSGRASTQYF.